This T cell receptor (beta chain) was sequenced for a study of T cell repertoires in cytomegalovirus infection. V was cut by 1 base and J by 3 bases, with 9 bases left in between. This CDR3 is built from 15 residues. Germline CDR1 reads SGHTA; CDR2 reads FQGNSA. A few counts support this clonotype. MiXCR, applied by TCRdb to the reads, yields one record per CDR3 protein. The data show 200,000 or so distinct CDR3 sequences, roughly 27% seen once. The source is a human donor in good health (CMV status not recorded). Some clones in this sample may be carry-over from other donors' samples. The sample was PBMCs. V gene TRBV7-2 combines with J gene TRBJ2-2, with D possibly TRBD1 on 6 matching bases. CDR3 coding DNA: TGTGCCAGCAGCTTAGGGCAGGGGTACACCGGGGAGCTGTTTTTT. This translates into CASSLGQGYTGELFF.